This passage covers 19 T cell receptor beta chains from one sample sequenced in a study of blood T cell repertoires in COVID-19. Data came from immunoSEQ multiplex PCR; TCRdb stores just in-frame clones and leaves some out. The data contain 380,000 or so clones, approximately 77% of them singletons. Sequenced material: peripheral blood. Receptors were obtained from a human donor with acute or convalescent COVID-19. The donor label of this sample is uncertain.

J is TRBJ1-4 and V is TRBV5-6; TRBD1 might be the D (6 bases). CDR1 and CDR2 from the germline V gene are SGHDT and YYEEEE. The ends were cut back, 5 bases at V and 3 bases at J, with 23 bases in the middle. The CDR3 extends over 18 amino acids. In DNA, the CDR3 is TGTGCCAGCAGTTGGCGGAGAGGGGGGGTGAGGTCTAATGAAAAACTGTTTTTT. It specifies CASSWRRGGVRSNEKLFF.

This chain connects TRBV19 to TRBJ1-6, with 8 bases fitting TRBD1. The germline V gene has CDR1 LNHDA and CDR2 SQIVND (reference sequence). CDR3 length: 13 amino acids. J lost 12 bases, V lost 5 bases, and 6 bases had no gene match. CDR3: CASSALDRGPLHF. As DNA, the CDR3 is TGTGCCAGTAGTGCCCTCGACAGGGGACCCCTCCACTTT.

The chain joins TRBV29-1 to TRBJ1-2; 7 bases fit TRBD1. The length of the CDR3 is 14 residues. Trimming removed 5 bases from V and 4 bases from J; junction bases left unmatched: 10. Germline lookup yields CDR1 SQVTM and CDR2 ANQGSEA. CDR3 in amino acids: CSVIDREGSYGYTF. CDR3 sequence (DNA): TGCAGCGTTATAGACAGGGAAGGGAGCTATGGCTACACCTTC.

The chain uses TRBV7-8 and TRBJ1-5; the D gene is possibly TRBD1 (5 bases). The CDR3 is 16 residues long. CDR1 and CDR2 from the germline V gene are SGHVS and FQNEAQ. V shed 2 bases and J shed 0 bases, with 11 bases lying between them. The CDR3 loop is CASSLQGPNSNQPQHF. CDR3 sequence (DNA): TGTGCCAGCAGCTTACAGGGTCCGAATAGCAATCAGCCCCAGCATTTT.

The chain recombines TRBV6-5 with TRBJ1-4; TRBD1 matches 8 bases. This CDR3 has 13 residues. With 6 bases clipped from V and 7 bases from J, the junction kept 4 bases outside the gene matches. The germline V gene has CDR1 MNHEY and CDR2 SVGAGI. CDR3: CASRGTGGEKLFF. CDR3 coding DNA: TGTGCCAGCAGGGGGACAGGCGGTGAAAAACTGTTTTTT.

The rearrangement links TRBV6-5 to TRBJ2-3, with D tentatively TRBD1 (5 bases). The germline V gene has CDR1 MNHEY and CDR2 SVGAGI. Trimming took off 8 bases at V and 1 base at J, with 10 bases between the two ends. The CDR3 totals 13 residues. The CDR3 region is CASPGAGTDTQYF. CDR3 sequence (DNA): TGTGCCAGCCCTGGGGCCGGCACAGATACGCAGTATTTT.

The CDR3 DNA reads TGTGCCAGTAGTATAAGTCAGTCTTTCGAGCAGTACTTC. This translates into CASSISQSFEQYF. This chain links TRBV19 with TRBJ2-7; D is unclear. Germline-derived CDR1 and CDR2 are LNHDA and SQIVND (reference sequence). V was shortened by 2 bases and J by 6 bases, with 11 bases between the two germline ends. CDR3 length equals 13 residues.

The chain has TRBV10-1 and TRBJ2-2, with unresolved D. The CDR3 runs 14 residues. V gave up 3 bases and J gave up 5 bases, with 10 bases separating them. Germline CDR1 reads WNHNN; CDR2 reads SYGVQD (reference sequence). The CDR3 reads CASSEEHRTGELFF. The CDR3 nucleotides are TGCGCCAGCAGTGAAGAGCACCGTACCGGGGAGCTGTTTTTT.

This CDR3 is CASSGTGATNEKLFF. The CDR3, as DNA: TGTGCCAGCAGTGGAACAGGCGCAACTAATGAAAAACTGTTTTTT. The V call is TRBV28, the J call TRBJ1-4; TRBD1 might be the D (5 bases). The CDR3 loop spans 15 amino acids. Germline CDR1 MDHEN, CDR2 SYDVKM. The V gene lost 5 bases and the J gene lost 0 bases, with 10 bases spanning the gap. Using reference TRBV28 and TRBJ1-4 for the parts outside the CDR3, the full variable domain is DVKVTQSSRYLVKRTGEKVFLECVQDMDHENMFWYRQDPGLGLRLIYFSYDVKMKEKGDIPEGYSVSREKKERFSLILESASTNQTSMYLCASSGTGATNEKLFFGSGTQLSVL.

V is TRBV27 and J is TRBJ1-6; TRBD1 matches 7 bases. CDR1 is MNHEY and CDR2 is SMNVEV in the germline V gene (reference sequence). This CDR3 has 14 residues. V lost 6 bases and J lost 6; bases outside the gene matches: 5. The CDR3 loop is CASRRGRLNSPLHF. CDR3 DNA sequence: TGTGCCAGCAGGAGGGGGCGGCTTAATTCACCCCTCCACTTT.

The chain is built from TRBV7-8 and TRBJ2-3, with 8 positions matching TRBD2. V gave up 8 bases and J gave up 5 bases; unmatched junction bases: 9. This CDR3 is built from 14 residues. Germline lookup yields CDR1 SGHVS and CDR2 FQNEAQ. CDR3 sequence: CASGMRGVVDTQYF. The CDR3 bases are TGTGCCAGCGGGATGCGGGGGGTGGTAGATACGCAGTATTTT.

J is TRBJ1-6 and V is TRBV28; D gene uncertain. V was pared by 7 bases and J by 6 bases, with 13 bases between. This CDR3 spans 14 amino acids. CDR1 and CDR2 (germline): MDHEN, SYDVKM. CDR3 nucleotide sequence: TGTGCCAGCACCCCCGCGGGAAGTAATTCACCCCTCCACTTT. Its protein is CASTPAGSNSPLHF.

This chain connects TRBV6-2 or TRBV6-3 to TRBJ1-5, with TRBD1 matching 12 bases. The germline CDR1 and CDR2 sequences are MNHEY and SVGEGT. The CDR3 covers 17 residues. The ends lost 6 bases at V and 6 bases at J; junction bases unmatched: 12. The CDR3: CASSPDRDRGRVQPQHF. As DNA, the CDR3 is TGTGCCAGCAGCCCTGACCGGGACAGGGGGCGGGTTCAGCCCCAGCATTTT.

Concerning this clone itself: Here the CDR3 omits its conserved ending phenylalanine or tryptophan, so a read error is the likely source. The DNA is omitted, as the CDR3 cannot be located on it reliably, and the CDR3 follows TCRdb's listing. This chain joins TRBV6-4 and TRBJ2-7; TRBD2 is the table's D call and was not checked against the DNA. Germline CDR1 MRHNA, CDR2 SNTAGT. From its first to its last residue, the CDR3 has 9 amino acids. The chain's CDR3 is CASSERVND.

The CDR3 DNA is TGCGCCAGCAGCTTGGCCGTTGTGGGGCAGGGAAAACTGTTTTTT. Protein sequence: CASSLAVVGQGKLFF. The chain recombines TRBV5-1 with TRBJ1-4; tentative D call: TRBD1 (5 bases). Per germline, CDR1 SGHRS and CDR2 YFSETQ. Trimming took off 0 bases at V and 10 bases at J, with 16 bases between the two ends. CDR3 size: 15 residues.

V is TRBV28 and J is TRBJ1-5, with 8 positions matching TRBD1. This CDR3 is 16 amino acids long. V was pared by 3 bases and J by 3 bases, with 7 bases of the junction left unmatched. The germline CDR1 and CDR2 sequences are MDHEN and SYDVKM. In DNA, the CDR3 is TGTGCCAGCAGTTTGTTAATGGGACAGGCCAATCAGCCCCAGCATTTT. It specifies CASSLLMGQANQPQHF.

This clone was detected a few times. J is TRBJ1-3 and V is TRBV5-1; D gene unclear. Per the germline V gene, CDR1 is SGHRS and CDR2 is YFSETQ. The CDR3 extends over 14 amino acids. Trimming removed 4 bases from V and 4 bases from J, with 12 bases in between. CDR3: CASSEGGSGNTIYF. The CDR3 bases are TGCGCCAGCAGCGAGGGAGGGTCCGGAAACACCATATATTTT.

This chain uses TRBV28 with TRBJ2-2, with 7 bases that match TRBD2. Germline V gene data show CDR1 as MDHEN and CDR2 as SYDVKM. The CDR3 covers 16 residues. V lost 1 base, J lost 0 bases, and 2 bases stayed unmatched. CDR3 coding DNA: TGTGCCAGCAGTTTATCCGGACTAGCGAACACCGGGGAGCTGTTTTTT. The encoded protein is CASSLSGLANTGELFF.

This clone has more than one count but fewer than ten. The chain employs TRBV2 and TRBJ1-5; 12 bases match TRBD1. Losses at the gene ends were 4 bases for V and 3 bases for J; bases not matched to a gene: 10. This CDR3 contains 18 residues. The germline V gene has CDR1 SNHLY and CDR2 FYNNEI. The CDR3 is CASSARRDRGRINQPQHF. The CDR3 coding sequence is TGTGCCAGCAGTGCACGGCGGGACAGGGGGCGAATCAATCAGCCCCAGCATTTT.